A selection of T cell receptor beta chains follows, all from one sample in a study of resident and recirculating memory T cells in vitiligo. Here immunoSEQ multiplex PCR was the method, and the copy in TCRdb shows in-frame clones only, minus some. The table lists tens of thousands of clones, just over 90% of them singletons. Input material: blood. The receptors derive from a male donor with vitiligo. The CDR3 runs from the conserved cysteine through the conserved F or W. D genes are given only for firm matches. Not all rows give a size; the values are once, few, many and, for expanded clones, a class.

>TRBJ2-1|-|TRBV28|-
CASSHGWQGTYNEQFF
TGTGCCAGCAGCCATGGATGGCAGGGCACCTACAATGAGCAGTTCTTC
>TRBJ1-5|-|TRBV4-2|TRBD1
CASSREGQGGNQPQHF
TGTGCCAGCAGCCGCGAGGGACAGGGTGGCAATCAGCCCCAGCATTTT
>TRBJ2-2|-|TRBV29-1|TRBD1
CSVEDDVKARTGGNTGELFF
TGCAGCGTTGAAGATGACGTAAAAGCCCGGACAGGGGGCAACACCGGGGAGCTGTTTTTT
>TRBJ2-1|-|TRBV18|-
CASSPELSYNEQFF
TGTGCCAGCTCACCGGAGCTCTCCTACAATGAGCAGTTCTTC
>TRBJ2-1|-|TRBV6-1|-
CASSEVWGPYNEQFF
TGTGCCAGCAGTGAAGTGTGGGGCCCATACAATGAGCAGTTCTTC
>TRBJ2-1|-|TRBV28|TRBD2
CASSPYRGSGRVVDEQFF
TGTGCCAGCAGTCCCTATAGGGGGAGCGGGAGAGTCGTCGATGAGCAGTTCTTC
>TRBJ1-5|-|TRBV9|TRBD1
CASSSDREEGQPQHF
TGTGCCAGCAGCTCCGACAGGGAGGAGGGTCAGCCCCAGCATTTT
>TRBJ2-7|-|TRBV13|-
CASSLTGAPAEQYF
TGTGCCAGCAGCTTAACGGGAGCTCCCGCCGAGCAGTACTTC
>TRBJ1-1|-|TRBV19|-
CASSPRGLNTEAFF
TGTGCCAGTAGTCCCAGGGGTTTGAACACTGAAGCTTTCTTT
>TRBJ2-5|once|TRBV5-6|TRBD2
CASSLILAGAETQYF
TGTGCCAGCAGCTTGATACTAGCGGGAGCAGAGACCCAGTACTTC
>TRBJ2-3|-|TRBV6-8|-
CASSFPGLPTTDTQYF
TGTGCCAGCAGTTTCCCGGGACTCCCAACCACAGATACGCAGTATTTT
>TRBJ1-4|-|TRBV25-1|TRBD1
CASSARDSPTNEKLFF
TGTGCCAGCAGTGCACGGGACAGTCCAACTAATGAAAAACTGTTTTTT
>TRBJ2-3|-|TRBV4-1|TRBD2
CASSHVGRARGTDTQYF
TGCGCCAGCAGCCATGTGGGGAGGGCCCGGGGTACAGATACGCAGTATTTT
>TRBJ1-4|few|TRBV2|TRBD1
CASRAGTGDRRGEKLFF
TGTGCCAGCAGGGCCGGGACAGGGGACCGTCGAGGAGAAAAACTGTTTTTT
>TRBJ1-1|-|TRBV9|-
CASSPPGGYTEAFF
TGTGCCAGCAGCCCTCCGGGGGGGTACACTGAAGCTTTCTTT
>TRBJ2-3|-|TRBV10-2|TRBD2
CASSTTSGRWIDTQYF
TGCGCCAGCAGCACGACTAGCGGGAGGTGGATTGATACGCAGTATTTT
>TRBJ1-1|-|TRBV7-3|-
CASSLGGAMNTEAFF
TGTGCCAGCAGCCTAGGGGGAGCCATGAACACTGAAGCTTTCTTT
>TRBJ2-3|medium-sized|TRBV6-5|TRBD2
CASSYSTGGPDTQYF
TGTGCCAGCAGTTACTCGACGGGAGGGCCAGATACGCAGTATTTT
>TRBJ2-7|-|TRBV7-5|-
CVRSSGLAGGPSEQYF
TGTGTCAGAAGCTCCGGACTAGCGGGAGGACCCTCCGAGCAGTACTTC
>TRBJ2-2|-|TRBV5-1|TRBD1
CASSPGQITGELFF
TGCGCCAGCAGCCCGGGACAGATCACCGGGGAGCTGTTTTTT
>TRBJ2-3|-|TRBV7-2|-
CASSLRRDTQYF
TGTGCCAGCAGCTTAAGGCGGGATACGCAGTATTTT
>TRBJ1-2|-|TRBV4-1|TRBD1
CASSLTGARGYTF
TGCGCCAGCAGCCTAACAGGGGCTCGGGGCTACACCTTC
>TRBJ1-2|-|TRBV27|TRBD1
CASSERTGYAGYTF
TGTGCCAGCAGTGAGAGGACAGGGTATGCTGGCTACACCTTC
>TRBJ1-2|-|TRBV28|-
CASTEGGNYGYTF
TGTGCCAGCACGGAAGGGGGAAACTATGGCTACACCTTC
>TRBJ2-7|-|TRBV30|TRBD1
CAWSVLRTGTHEQYF
TGTGCCTGGAGTGTCCTTCGGACAGGGACCCACGAGCAGTACTTC
>TRBJ1-5|-|TRBV10-3|-
CAISPYSNQPQHF
TGTGCCATCAGTCCTTATAGCAATCAGCCCCAGCATTTT
>TRBJ2-2|-|TRBV7-7|-
CASTAGGSSRTGELFF
TGTGCCAGCACGGCGGGTGGGAGTAGCAGAACCGGGGAGCTGTTTTTT
>TRBJ1-2|-|TRBV6-5|-
CASRQDGLSYGYTF
TGTGCCAGCAGACAGGACGGCCTCTCCTATGGCTACACCTTC
>TRBJ1-2|once|TRBV27|-
CASSLFPGYYGYTF
TGTGCCAGCAGTTTATTTCCGGGGTACTATGGCTACACCTTC
>TRBJ1-3|-|TRBV7-9|-
CANSVPSVRSGNTIYF
TGTGCCAACTCAGTCCCCTCGGTGAGGTCTGGAAACACCATATATTTT
>TRBJ1-1|-|TRBV9|TRBD1
CASSVGQGRTEAFF
TGTGCCAGCAGCGTAGGACAGGGGAGGACGGAAGCTTTCTTT
>TRBJ1-5|-|TRBV6-1|TRBD1
CASTPMIGGDQPQHF
TGTGCCAGCACCCCAATGATAGGGGGCGATCAGCCCCAGCATTTT
>TRBJ2-2|-|TRBV11-1|TRBD2
CASSFGGVIAGATGELFF
TGTGCCAGCAGCTTTGGAGGGGTTATAGCGGGAGCCACCGGGGAGCTGTTTTTT
>TRBJ2-1|once|TRBV4-2|-
CASSQVIGQGLGSRDNEQFF
TGTGCCAGCAGCCAAGTAATAGGGCAGGGGCTGGGGTCTAGGGACAATGAGCAGTTCTTC
>TRBJ1-1|-|TRBV28|-
CASSLSRTVTEAFF
TGTGCCAGCAGTTTATCCAGGACAGTCACTGAAGCTTTCTTT
>TRBJ2-7|once|TRBV13|TRBD2
CASSLGRGRAYEQYF
TGTGCCAGCAGCTTAGGACGTGGGAGGGCCTACGAGCAGTACTTC
>TRBJ1-2|-|TRBV27|TRBD1
CASSPGTGWDYGYTF
TGTGCCAGCAGTCCCGGGACAGGGTGGGACTATGGCTACACCTTC
>TRBJ1-5|-|TRBV9|TRBD1
CASSVGTGQYSNQPQHF
TGTGCCAGCAGCGTCGGGACAGGCCAATATAGCAATCAGCCCCAGCATTTT
>TRBJ1-2|-|TRBV5-5|TRBD1
CASSLVGQGLGGYTF
TGTGCCAGCAGCTTGGTGGGACAGGGGCTAGGCGGCTACACCTTC
>TRBJ1-2|once|TRBV27|-
CASSLKGNYGYTF
TGTGCCAGCAGTTTGAAGGGGAACTATGGCTACACCTTC
>TRBJ2-1|-|TRBV4-3|-
CASSQHRQVYNEQFF
TGCGCCAGCAGCCAGCATCGACAGGTTTACAATGAGCAGTTCTTC
>TRBJ2-5|-|TRBV28|TRBD1
CAILPGPRDRGRGETQYF
TGTGCCATCCTACCGGGGCCCCGGGACAGGGGGCGCGGGGAGACCCAGTACTTC
>TRBJ1-3|-|TRBV7-8|-
CASSLLSGDSGNTIYF
TGTGCCAGCAGCTTATTAAGCGGGGACTCTGGAAACACCATATATTTT
>TRBJ2-7|-|TRBV4-1|TRBD2
CASSQEELLAEIYEQYF
TGCGCCAGCAGCCAAGAGGAATTGCTAGCGGAAATCTACGAGCAGTACTTC
>TRBJ2-3|-|TRBV28|-
CASSFGPDNTDTQYF
TGTGCCAGCAGTTTCGGCCCCGACAACACAGATACGCAGTATTTT
>TRBJ2-5|-|TRBV5-1|TRBD2
CASSLGGRETQYF
TGCGCCAGCAGCTTGGGCGGGAGAGAGACCCAGTACTTC
>TRBJ1-6|-|TRBV4-1|TRBD1
CASSLRTGLNSPLHF
TGCGCCAGCAGCCTAAGGACAGGGCTGAATTCACCCCTCCACTTT
>TRBJ2-7|-|TRBV27|-
CASSFRGFEQYF
TGTGCCAGCAGCTTCAGGGGCTTCGAGCAGTACTTC
>TRBJ2-3|-|TRBV28|-
CASSLPFSTDTQYF
TGTGCCAGCAGTTTACCCTTTAGCACAGATACGCAGTATTTT
>TRBJ2-7|-|TRBV4-1|TRBD2
CASSQAVTSGSDEQYF
TGCGCCAGCAGCCAAGCGGTCACTAGCGGGAGTGACGAGCAGTACTTC
>TRBJ1-2|-|TRBV6-1|-
CASSDGTNYGYTF
TGTGCCAGCAGTGATGGGACAAACTATGGCTACACCTTC
>TRBJ2-1|-|TRBV19|-
CASSIDRGLGVHNEQFF
TGTGCCAGTAGTATAGATCGTGGTCTCGGGGTCCACAATGAGCAGTTCTTC
>TRBJ2-1|-|TRBV6-5|TRBD2
CASKAGLAYNEQFF
TGTGCCAGTAAAGCGGGATTGGCCTACAATGAGCAGTTCTTC